The present T cell receptor beta chain was sequenced within a study of blood T cell repertoires in COVID-19. Study details: PBMCs, B-cell-depleted T cells, or T cells provided the cDNA or gDNA that made up the material.

Original processing methods: Amplification of reference gene primers provided the estimated nucleated cell counts. Here immunoSEQ multiplex PCR was the method, and the copy in TCRdb shows in-frame clones only, minus some. Clone size and V and J calls were adopted from that table, with D and trimming inferred from the DNA. Of 70,000 to 85,000 clones listed, around nine tenths are singletons. Germline lookup yields CDR1 SGHTA and CDR2 FQGNSA. With 7 bases clipped from V and 5 bases from J, the junction kept 8 bases outside the gene matches. The CDR3 covers 14 residues. The genes are TRBV7-2 and TRBJ2-5, with 9 bases matching TRBD2. Source material: peripheral blood. The TCR sequence derives from a woman aged 55-75 years with acute or convalescent COVID-19. The CDR3 DNA follows: TGTGCCAGCACCCCGGGACTAGCAAGCGAGACCCAGTACTTC. As protein: CASTPGLASETQYF.